This TCR beta chain emerged from a study of blood T cell repertoires in COVID-19. Whole-study context: Donors in the United States, Italy and Spain gave samples during acute or convalescent COVID-19. Sample material is recorded as cDNA or gDNA derived from T cells, B-cell-depleted T cells, or PBMCs.

The CDR3 runs to 14 residues. Germline-derived CDR1 and CDR2 are SQVTM and ANQGSEA. V dropped 5 bases and J dropped 3; count of bases not matched to a gene: 5. Original handling: The assay estimated nucleated cells by amplifying reference gene primers. Method: immunoSEQ multiplex PCR; TCRdb's copy keeps in-frame clones and lacks some. D and trimming were read from the DNA, whereas the V and J calls and clone size are those reported in that table. Among fewer than 700,000 clones listed, 85% to 90% were seen once. Material: peripheral blood. The sequence was collected from a woman aged 50 to 60 with COVID-19, enrolled during active disease. The rearrangement joins TRBV29-1 to TRBJ2-2; TRBD2 agrees at 8 bases. The CDR3 bases are TGCAGCGTTCAGTCGGGGGGGGACACCGGGGAGCTGTTTTTT. Its translation: CSVQSGGDTGELFF.